This TCR beta chain was sequenced for a study of blood T cell repertoires in COVID-19. Study-level information: The United States, Italy and Spain supplied acute and convalescent COVID-19 samples. In each case, the material was cDNA or gDNA derived from T cells, B-cell-depleted T cells, or PBMCs.

In the authors' workflow: Amplified reference gene primers provided the basis for estimating nucleated cell counts. The method was immunoSEQ multiplex PCR; TCRdb's version includes in-frame clones alone and lacks a portion of them. The V and J calls and clone size were taken over from that table, and D and trimming were inferred from the DNA. In the table there are fewer than 350,000 clones, 86% of which are singletons. Material for sequencing was peripheral blood. This TCR came from a man aged 40-49 years with active or convalescent COVID-19.

CDR3 residues: CASSAFRDSAETQYF. The CDR3 nucleotides are TGTGCCAGCAGTGCTTTCCGGGACTCAGCAGAGACCCAGTACTTC. The chain uses TRBV27 and TRBJ2-5; a possible D gene is TRBD2 (6 bases). The CDR3 spans 15 residues. Germline V gene sequence: CDR1 MNHEY, CDR2 SMNVEV (reference sequence). The V end lost 5 bases, the J end lost 4 bases, and 17 bases lay between the germline ends.